These T cell receptor beta chains were read from a single sample in a study of T cell repertoires in cytomegalovirus infection. Via MiXCR, TCRdb re-called the reads, giving one row per CDR3 protein. The sample has about 480,000 distinct CDR3 sequences, around 35% seen once. The antigens these receptors bind are not known. The specimen comprised cultured PBMCs, sampled from culture after CMV antigen stimulation. The origin of the receptors is a human donor in good health (CMV status not recorded). Some clones in this sample may be carry-over from other donors' samples. The CDR3 runs from the conserved cysteine through the conserved F or W. A D gene is named only where the DNA matches it firmly. Expanded clones are given a class, and other clones once, few, many or no size at all.

>TRBV19|TRBD1|14|NA|TRBJ1-1
CASSITGQATEAFF
TGTGCCAGTAGTATTACAGGACAGGCCACTGAAGCTTTCTTT
>TRBV6-2/TRBV6-3|NA|13|once|TRBJ2-3
CASTLASPDTQYF
TGTGCCAGCACTCTGGCTAGCCCAGATACGCAGTATTTT
>TRBV12-3/TRBV12-4|TRBD2|14|NA|TRBJ2-3
CASSQSGSSDTQYF
TGTGCCAGCAGCCAGAGCGGGAGCTCGGATACGCAGTATTTT
>TRBV29-1|NA|10|NA|TRBJ2-3
CSVEDSAQYF
TGCAGCGTTGAAGACTCGGCGCAGTATTTT
>TRBV4-3|NA|16|NA|TRBJ2-3
CASSQAAPGVGDTQYF
TGCGCCAGCAGCCAAGCCGCCCCGGGAGTGGGAGATACGCAGTATTTT
>TRBV10-3|NA|10|few|TRBJ1-2
CATPNYGYTF
TGTGCCACGCCCAACTATGGATACACCTTC
>TRBV7-9|NA|12|few|TRBJ1-2
CASNLDGGGYTF
TGTGCCAGCAACTTAGATGGGGGTGGCTACACCTTC
>TRBV5-4|TRBD2|18|NA|TRBJ2-6
CASSLGPGGPGGANVLTF
TGTGCCAGCAGCTTGGGACCGGGAGGGCCCGGTGGGGCCAACGTCCTGACTTTC
>TRBV7-9|NA|15|NA|TRBJ2-5
CASSPEGDYQETQYF
TGTGCCAGCAGCCCGGAAGGGGACTACCAAGAGACCCAGTACTTC
>TRBV4-3|TRBD2|17|NA|TRBJ2-1
CASSQGSAGLSYNEQFF
TGCGCCAGCAGCCAAGGTTCCGCGGGACTATCCTACAATGAGCAGTTCTTC
>TRBV7-2|NA|13|many|TRBJ1-4
CASSSRVQEKLFF
TGTGCCAGCAGCTCCAGGGTGCAGGAAAAACTGTTTTTT
>TRBV7-2|NA|17|many|TRBJ1-1
CASSARRNSLENTEAFF
TGTGCCAGCAGCGCAAGAAGAAATTCGCTCGAGAACACTGAAGCTTTCTTT
>TRBV20-1|TRBD2|15|NA|TRBJ2-1
CSARDSGGRYNEQFF
TGCAGTGCTAGAGATAGCGGGGGGAGATACAATGAGCAGTTCTTC
>TRBV7-9|NA|15|many|TRBJ1-5
CASSLDRASNQPQHF
TGTGCCAGCAGCTTAGACAGGGCTAGCAATCAGCCCCAGCATTTT
>TRBV7-3|TRBD1|13|few|TRBJ2-7
CASSLQGVGEQYF
TGTGCCAGCAGCCTCCAGGGGGTGGGGGAGCAGTACTTC
>TRBV7-2|TRBD2|18|many|TRBJ2-3
CASSPKREGEPRTDTQYF
TGTGCCAGCAGCCCAAAGCGGGAGGGCGAGCCCCGCACAGATACGCAGTATTTT
>TRBV28|TRBD1|16|NA|TRBJ1-1
CASTNDVDRGYDEAFF
TGTGCCAGCACTAACGACGTGGACAGGGGATATGATGAAGCTTTCTTT
>TRBV7-2|NA|12|NA|TRBJ2-5
CASSYGGETQYF
TGTGCCAGCAGCTACGGGGGAGAGACCCAGTACTTC
>TRBV7-8|TRBD2|15|many|TRBJ2-1
CASSLHEREADEQFF
TGTGCCAGCAGCTTACATGAGCGGGAGGCCGATGAGCAGTTCTTC
>TRBV5-5|NA|15|NA|TRBJ2-5
CASSLDTAVQETQYF
TGTGCCAGCAGCTTGGATACGGCAGTCCAAGAGACCCAGTACTTC
>TRBV7-2|NA|16|few|TRBJ2-5
CASSPAGLWRQETQYF
TGTGCCAGCAGCCCTGCTGGGTTATGGCGACAAGAGACCCAGTACTTC
>TRBV6-6|NA|13|NA|TRBJ1-5
CASSPGTVVSQHF
TGTGCCAGCAGCCCCGGGACTGTTGTGTCCCAGCATTTT
>TRBV11-2|NA|15|NA|TRBJ1-5
CASSLDFRVGQPQHF
TGTGCCAGCAGCTTAGATTTCAGGGTTGGTCAGCCCCAGCATTTT
>TRBV19|TRBD1|14|NA|TRBJ1-2
CASSTGGTNYGYTF
TGTGCCAGTAGCACAGGGGGAACTAACTATGGCTACACCTTC
>TRBV7-2|NA|15|few|TRBJ2-2
CASSLTRGNTGELFF
TGTGCCAGCAGCTTAACCAGGGGGAACACCGGGGAGCTGTTTTTT
>TRBV7-6|TRBD2|19|few|TRBJ2-2
CASSLSRTSGRVDTGELFF
TGTGCCAGCAGCTTAAGCAGGACTAGCGGGAGGGTTGACACCGGGGAGCTGTTTTTT
>TRBV12-3/TRBV12-4|NA|15|few|TRBJ1-1
CASRARGRVNTEAFF
TGTGCCAGCAGAGCCCGGGGCAGGGTAAACACTGAAGCTTTCTTT